This TCR beta chain comes out of a study of T cell clones after liver transplantation (dated by TCRdb to the late 2010s). Background for the entire study: The samples were obtained from ITN030ST, a randomized trial that attempted immunosuppression withdrawal within 2 years after liver transplantation. Donor-reactive T cell clones were identified by TCRbeta sequencing following a pre-transplant mixed lymphocyte reaction and were subsequently tracked in post-transplant blood. Third party-reactive TCRbeta sequences were also identified from pre-transplant MLRs to serve as an antigen-independent comparator for donor-reactive sequences. Of the eight recipients, a few were HCV-positive, while the remaining recipients had been transplanted for non-autoimmune, non-viral indications. Subjects received no induction therapy and standard immunosuppression until randomization at 12-24 months post-transplant. Tolerance was defined as complete immunosuppression withdrawal for at least one year with no rise in liver enzymes beyond twice the upper limit of normal. Blood samples were collected pre-transplant, then pre-randomization ahead of withdrawal, and finally post-randomization once withdrawal had either been completed or failed. Of the 8 liver transplant recipients making up the studied cohort, 3 were classified as tolerant and 5 as non-tolerant.

General findings and caveats noted by the study authors: Because allograft tissue specimens were not available, migration of donor-reactive T cells into the graft, rather than deletion, may have occurred. Conclusions were preliminary, limited by small, heterogeneous patient numbers and non-standardized post-transplant time points. A significant post-transplant decrease in circulating donor-reactive CD4 TCRbeta sequences was observed in 5 of 8 subjects, irrespective of tolerance or HCV status. Low numbers of available donor cells limited the measurable donor-reactive repertoire in a couple of subjects. After accounting for repertoire turnover, donor-reactive detection was significantly reduced in 7 of 8 subjects for CD4 and 8 of 8 for CD8. A greater decline was seen for donor-reactive sequences than for third party-reactive sequences, suggesting partial antigen-specific deletion unrelated to withdrawal success.

Frozen genomic DNA underwent high-throughput TCRbeta CDR3 sequencing by immunoSEQ, including PCR amplification, mapping, bias correction and internal controls. The original methods were these. Only productive rearrangements were retained, with each unique TCRbeta sequence defined by its CDR3 nucleotide sequence together with its V and J gene. For classification of a sequence as donor-reactive, at least 5-fold expansion in CFSE-low cells relative to unstimulated pre-transplant cells and a frequency of at least 0.01% were required. To ensure at least 90% detection power, minimum frequency thresholds were set for each subject based on that subject's lowest-template unstimulated sample. Jensen-Shannon divergence between the top 1000 TCRbeta sequences post- versus pre-transplant served as the measure of repertoire turnover. Changes in detection of donor-reactive sequences were assessed with two-sided Fisher's exact tests. TCRdb provides this immuneACCESS table in a form limited to in-frame rearrangements. Some clones are lacking; in checked studies, under half of them reflect an unresolved V gene, and why the rest are absent is not known. That table furnishes V, J and clone size, whereas the DNA furnished D and trimming. The sample yields about 85,000 clones; roughly 85% were counted once. The ten largest clones add up to 0.4% to 0.6% of the sample.

Thawed unstimulated PBMCs were stained for CD3, CD4 and CD8 and FACS-sorted into CD3+CD4+ and CD3+CD8+ populations. Each of the 8 studied subjects was randomized to immunosuppression withdrawal. The Qiagen DNeasy Blood and Tissue Kit was used to isolate genomic DNA. Notes on this clone: Its antigen target is currently unknown. Base-call qualities are not available, and no considerably larger clone is one nucleotide away.

The specimen comprised CD4+ T cells from blood, sampled approximately 3.5 years after liver transplant. This receptor was taken from a human patient who received a liver transplant. A transplant means some T cells may be of graft donor rather than patient origin.

The CDR3 region reads CASSPEDADTQYF. Read as DNA, the sequence is TGTGCCAGCAGCCCCGAGGATGCAGATACGCAGTATTTT. The V and J segments used are TRBV7-2 and TRBJ2-3; the D gene assignment is ambiguous. The germline V gene encodes CDR1 SGHTA and CDR2 FQGNSA. V was cut back by 5 bases and J by 4 bases, leaving a gap of 10 bases between them. The CDR3 covers 13 residues, taking in both the cysteine and the phenylalanine. Only the CDR3 DNA is retained, 39 bases long and in frame from the first base.